Detailed here is one T cell receptor beta chain. No antigen is known for it. The sample holds no much larger clone one base away, and base qualities are not on file. This specimen comes from a study of shared clonotypes between healthy human individuals (dated by TCRdb to about 2020). General notes on the study: Two women and a few men aged 18 to 49 years were included in the cohort. For each donor, three plates each were used for CD4 naive and CD4 memory, two plates were used for CD8 naive, and one plate was used for CD8 memory. To estimate repertoire size and how much clonotypes are shared between individuals, the study performed deep sequencing of blood TCR repertoires from about 5 healthy adults. Different laboratories and diverse techniques were used to prepare libraries and sequence TCR repertoires, to increase sequencing depth and limit assay-specific biases. Between about 0.85 and 10 billion PBMCs per donor were obtained by leukapheresis. Overall study results and their limits: Across a few donors, around 5% of naive CD4, over 3% of naive CD8, about 2.3% of memory CD4, and over 0.35% of memory CD8 clonotypes were shared. Based on pairwise subsampling, the degree of clonotype sharing among donors was expected to be affected by sequencing depth. Even with the large sequencing depth, rarefaction of the sorted-subset datasets indicated that sequencing was incomplete. Because the study included only a small number of donors, the genetic and exposure-history diversity represented was limited. Higher generation probabilities were observed for clonotypes shared by all four sorted-subset donors than for non-shared clonotypes. Larger estimated clonotype richness was generally found for naive subsets than for memory subsets. Only blood was sampled, and tissue TCR repertoires likely differ from those in blood.

Using the deep immunoSEQ assay, multiplex PCR amplified TCR CDR3 regions from genomic DNA. For each cell subset, the extracted genomic DNA was distributed evenly across all wells of several immunoSEQ 96-well plates, and each plate served as one replicate. Each replicate PCR for sorted subsets received roughly 0.2 ug genomic DNA, equal to roughly 33,000 T cell genomes. Purified libraries were quantified with a Qubit 3.0 fluorometer, sized on a Bioanalyzer 2100, and re-quantified with the KAPA Library Quantification kit. A separate single-read 150-cycle Illumina NextSeq 550 flow cell was used to sequence each immunoSEQ 96-well plate. The authors processed their data as follows. Because the immunoSEQ output included only junctional sequences and no quality scores, the filtering could not be the same as the filtering used for full-length reads. Sequences were annotated with PyIR, a Python wrapper for IgBLAST v1.9, using IMGT germline references to assign V/J genes and CDR3. Any read was removed if the V/J assignment was weak (E-value above 1e-6), the CDR3 was missing, or the read contained stop codons, out-of-frame junctions, or ambiguous translated residues. V3J clonotypes were defined by identical inferred V gene, J gene, and CDR3 amino acid sequence. Percentage overlap between repertoires was calculated by dividing the number of shared unique clonotypes by the size of the smaller repertoire. Three approaches were used to assess repertoire richness: RTK rarefaction, the Chao1 estimator, and Recon v2.1 estimates of unobserved clonotypes. OLGA was used to compute generation probabilities for all TCRbeta clonotypes that the gDNA method yielded from several donors. Imported from immuneACCESS, the table was reduced by TCRdb to in-frame sequences with V and J called. These copies leave out some clones; in studies compared against another copy, an unresolved V gene accounts for under half, and the cause of the remainder is not known. V, J and clone size are those of that table, while D and trimming were read from the DNA. This sample lists over 1.4 million clones; approximately 97% were detected once. The ten largest account for approximately 1.1% of the sample.

Donors were healthy HIV-negative adults with no recently reported acute infections or vaccinations. Every donor was a Caucasian adult residing in Nashville, Tennessee, USA. CD4+ T cells were enriched by magnetic negative selection, after which naive cells were positively selected on CD45RA and the negative fraction was taken as the memory subset. Blood was obtained by leukapheresis, after which PBMCs were separated by Ficoll-Histopaque density gradient centrifugation and cryopreserved in liquid nitrogen vapor phase. Purity and quantity of every magnetically sorted T cell population were checked by analytical flow cytometry. Genomic DNA was isolated from each sorted fraction and quantified by UV absorbance on a Nanodrop 2000c. V and J are truncated by 2 bases and 4 bases respectively, leaving an intervening sequence of 15 bases. From its cysteine to its phenylalanine, the CDR3 spans 15 amino acids. Only the CDR3 DNA stays, 45 bases, in frame from base 1. Based on the germline V gene, the CDR1 and CDR2 sequences are SGHAT and FQNNGV.

The chain joins TRBV11-2 to TRBJ2-7; matching of 5 bases hints at TRBD2 as the D gene. The sequencing input was naive CD4+ T cells sorted from blood. Reading the label with the study, this specimen's cell subset or site is: CD45RA+ positively selected. The source is a man younger than 45 in good health. The CDR3 corresponds to CASSLSSGVAYEQYF. In nucleotides, the sequence is TGTGCCAGCAGCTTATCCAGCGGAGTAGCTTACGAGCAGTACTTC.